The clone carrying this T cell receptor (beta chain) has more than one count but fewer than ten. Its target is not known. The sample comes from a study of response to subunit inactivated influenza vaccine. TCRdb independently ran MiXCR on the RT-PCR reads; one entry per CDR3 protein. Of about 190,000 distinct CDR3 sequences listed, approximately 14% are singletons. Germline values: CDR1 SEHNR, CDR2 FQNEAQ (reference sequence). Trimming took 5 bases from V and 4 from J, leaving 23 bases between them. The CDR3 is 18 amino acids. Study-wide results and limits: It was the authors' suggestion that each seasonal influenza vaccination recruits few new T cells.

The sequences come from CD8+ T cells sorted from PBMCs, collected about 5 days after vaccination. This chain connects TRBV7-9 to TRBJ2-2; D is unresolved. The TCR sequence derives from a man aged 50-60 years who received an inactivated influenza vaccine. In nucleotides, the CDR3 is TGTGCCAGCAGCATTACTCACTACAGATCCGCGAGCACCGGGGAGCTGTTTTTT. Its protein product is CASSITHYRSASTGELFF.